This T cell receptor beta chain was identified in a study of CD8 T cells in Susac syndrome. General study findings and limits: It was acknowledged in the study that the number of individuals who were included in its TCR sequencing and HLA analysis was relatively small.

An amount of RNA that ranged from roughly 0.45 to 1 ug was reverse transcribed with random hexamers. TCRdb re-analysed the immunoSEQ multiplex PCR reads in MiXCR, keeping a single row per CDR3 protein. The sample lists roughly 190,000 distinct CDR3 sequences; roughly 94% were seen once. Germline CDR1 and CDR2: LGHDT and YNNKEL (reference sequence). The CDR3 runs 15 residues. J was trimmed by 4 bases and V by 1 base; bases with no gene match: 5. In regard to this clonotype: Its antigen is still unknown.

The source material was CD4+ T cells from PBMCs. The source of this sequence is a human donor in good health. The chain has TRBV3-1 and TRBJ1-1, with 8 bases identical to TRBD1. In nucleotides, the CDR3 is TGTGCCAGCAGCCAAGTTCTTACAGGGGGCACTGAAGCTTTCTTT. Translating it yields CASSQVLTGGTEAFF.